This T cell receptor beta chain was obtained from a study of OX40 agonist ivuxolimab in advanced cancers. Germline V gene lookup returns CDR1 MNHNY and CDR2 SVGAGI (reference sequence). V dropped 6 bases and J dropped 10 bases, with 19 bases sitting between them. The CDR3 has 13 residues. The repertoire was sequenced with immunoSEQ multiplex PCR; TCRdb's copy has only in-frame clones and lacks some. The table has 100,000 or so clones, around nine tenths seen once; the top ten hold 0.7% to 0.95%. The genes are TRBV6-6 and TRBJ2-7; either TRBD1 or TRBD2 may supply D (5 bases each). The TCR originated in an adult with an advanced solid tumor such as melanoma, head and neck, liver or kidney cancer. The material sequenced was CD4+ or CD8+ T cells sorted from blood, taken in a trial of the OX40 agonist ivuxolimab. This chain's CDR3 is CASRTTGTDKQYF. The CDR3, as DNA: TGTGCCAGCAGAACCACCGGGACGGACAAACAGTACTTC.